This TCR beta chain came from a study of immune evolution from preneoplasia to lung adenocarcinoma. As for the study in general: HLA loss of heterozygosity: about 7% AIS, less than 18% MIA, around 35% ADC, none AAH.

The germline V and J ends were trimmed by 3 bases and 5 bases, with 10 bases remaining between them. CDR1 KGHSH and CDR2 LQKENI come from the germline V gene. The CDR3 contains 13 residues. In regard to this clone: Its target is unknown.

Broader study findings: Later-stage lesions appeared to have more T cells, more diversity, less clonality.

Assay used: immunoSEQ multiplex PCR; TCRdb lists only in-frame clones, some missing. The data show 4,500 or so clones, roughly 80% seen once. After pathologic assessment, macro-dissection selected premalignant or tumor cells for extraction. The sample consisted of FFPE lung adenocarcinoma in situ tissue. The chain recombines TRBV18 with TRBJ2-5, with D uncertain. This TCR derives from a person between 55 and 80 years old with lung adenocarcinoma. CDR3 coding DNA: TGTGCCAGCTCACCCAGGTTCAAGGAGACCCAGTACTTC. The encoded protein is CASSPRFKETQYF.